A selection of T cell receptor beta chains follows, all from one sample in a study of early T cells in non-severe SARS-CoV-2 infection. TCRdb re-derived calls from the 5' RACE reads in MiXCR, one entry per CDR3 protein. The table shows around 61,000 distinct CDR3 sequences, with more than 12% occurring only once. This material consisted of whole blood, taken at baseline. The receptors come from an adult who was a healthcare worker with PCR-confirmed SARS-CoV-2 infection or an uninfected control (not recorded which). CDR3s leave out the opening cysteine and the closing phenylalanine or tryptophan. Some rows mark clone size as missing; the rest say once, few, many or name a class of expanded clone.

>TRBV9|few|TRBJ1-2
ASSAQTKGYGYT
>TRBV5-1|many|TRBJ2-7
ASSRGTTSSYEQY
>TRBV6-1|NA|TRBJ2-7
ASSEQAAYEQY
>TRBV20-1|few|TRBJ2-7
SATDSPTSYEQY
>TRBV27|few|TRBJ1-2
ASSPSTGYYGYT
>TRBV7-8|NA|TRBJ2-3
ASSQQGSLTDTQY
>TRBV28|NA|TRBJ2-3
ASSSTLDTQY
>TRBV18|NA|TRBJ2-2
ASSYTTGTGLNGELF
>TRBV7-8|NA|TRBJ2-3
ASSLQGNTDTQY
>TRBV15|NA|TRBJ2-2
ATSRVGGGELF